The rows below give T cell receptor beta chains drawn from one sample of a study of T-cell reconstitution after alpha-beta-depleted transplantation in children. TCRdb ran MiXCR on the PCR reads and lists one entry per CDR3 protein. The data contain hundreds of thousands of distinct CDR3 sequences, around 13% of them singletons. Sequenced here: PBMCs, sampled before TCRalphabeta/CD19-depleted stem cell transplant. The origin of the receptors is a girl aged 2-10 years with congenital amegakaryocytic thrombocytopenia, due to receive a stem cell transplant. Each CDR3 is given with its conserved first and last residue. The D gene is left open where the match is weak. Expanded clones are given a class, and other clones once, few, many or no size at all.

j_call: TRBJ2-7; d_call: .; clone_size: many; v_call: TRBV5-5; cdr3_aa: CASSFPGATGDEQYF; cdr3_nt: TGTGCCAGCAGCTTTCCAGGGGCCACCGGGGACGAGCAGTACTTC
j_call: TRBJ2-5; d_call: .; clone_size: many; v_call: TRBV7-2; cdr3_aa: CASSSLARPPLF; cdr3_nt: TGTGCCAGCAGCTCTCTGGCTAGACCTCCACTCTTC
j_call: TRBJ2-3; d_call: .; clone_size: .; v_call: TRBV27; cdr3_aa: CASRPDVGSHLKDTQYF; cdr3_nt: TGTGCCAGCAGACCCGATGTCGGCAGCCATCTAAAAGATACGCAGTATTTT
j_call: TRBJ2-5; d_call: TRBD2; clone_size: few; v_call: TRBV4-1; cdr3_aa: CASSQGLAGGYGETQYF; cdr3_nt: TGCGCCAGCAGCCAAGGTCTAGCGGGAGGGTATGGAGAGACCCAGTACTTC
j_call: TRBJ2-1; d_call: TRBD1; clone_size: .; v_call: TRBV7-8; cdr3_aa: CASSLALGQGSYNEQFF; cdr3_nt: TGTGCCAGCAGCTTAGCTCTAGGACAGGGCTCCTACAATGAGCAGTTCTTC
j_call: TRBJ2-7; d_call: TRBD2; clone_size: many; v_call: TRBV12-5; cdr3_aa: CASGWGLSYEQYF; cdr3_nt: TGTGCTAGTGGTTGGGGACTATCCTACGAGCAGTACTTC
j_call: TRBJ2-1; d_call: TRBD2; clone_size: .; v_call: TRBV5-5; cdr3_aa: CASMHRDYPYNEQFF; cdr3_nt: TGTGCCAGCATGCACCGGGACTACCCCTACAATGAGCAGTTCTTC
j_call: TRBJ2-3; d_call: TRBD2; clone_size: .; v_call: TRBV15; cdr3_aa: CATSRDLTRLAGADTQYF; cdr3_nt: TGTGCCACCAGCAGAGATTTGACTAGACTAGCGGGAGCAGATACGCAGTATTTT
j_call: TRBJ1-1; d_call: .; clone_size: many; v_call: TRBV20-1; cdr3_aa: CSARASQMNTEAFF; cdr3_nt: TGCAGTGCTAGAGCGTCGCAGATGAACACTGAAGCTTTCTTT
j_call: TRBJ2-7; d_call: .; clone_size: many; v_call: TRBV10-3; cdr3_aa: CAAAGQHSYEQYF; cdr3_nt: TGTGCCGCGGCAGGACAGCACTCCTACGAGCAGTACTTC
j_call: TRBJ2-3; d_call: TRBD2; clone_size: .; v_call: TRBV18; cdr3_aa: CASSHLGTSTTTDTQYF; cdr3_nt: TGTGCCAGCTCACACCTTGGGACTAGCACAACCACAGATACGCAGTATTTT
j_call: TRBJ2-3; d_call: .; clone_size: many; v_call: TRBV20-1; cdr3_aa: CSAHTGTLTTDTQYF; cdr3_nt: TGCAGTGCTCATACCGGGACATTGACCACAGATACGCAGTATTTT
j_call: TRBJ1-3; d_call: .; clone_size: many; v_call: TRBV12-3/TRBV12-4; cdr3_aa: CASSFSGSGNTIYF; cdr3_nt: TGTGCCAGCAGTTTTTCAGGGTCTGGAAACACCATATATTTT
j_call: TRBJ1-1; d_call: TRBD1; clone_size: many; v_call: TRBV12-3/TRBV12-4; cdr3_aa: CASRRQGVAEAFF; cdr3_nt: TGTGCCAGCAGAAGACAGGGGGTCGCTGAAGCTTTCTTT
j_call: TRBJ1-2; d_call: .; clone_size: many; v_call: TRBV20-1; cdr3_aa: CSARFTQGYGYTF; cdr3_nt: TGCAGTGCTCGCTTCACCCAGGGATATGGCTACACCTTC
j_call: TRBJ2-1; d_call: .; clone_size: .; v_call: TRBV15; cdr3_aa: CATSRDVGTIAYNEQFF; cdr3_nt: TGTGCCACCAGCAGAGACGTCGGCACCATAGCCTACAATGAGCAGTTCTTC
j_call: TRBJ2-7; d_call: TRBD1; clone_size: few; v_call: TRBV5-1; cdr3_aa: CASSLSPDRVSGYEQYF; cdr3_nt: TGCGCCAGCAGCTTGAGTCCCGACAGGGTGAGTGGCTACGAGCAGTACTTC
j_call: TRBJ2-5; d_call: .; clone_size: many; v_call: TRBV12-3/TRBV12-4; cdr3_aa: CASRTGPQETQYF; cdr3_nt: TGTGCCAGCAGGACGGGACCTCAAGAGACCCAGTACTTC
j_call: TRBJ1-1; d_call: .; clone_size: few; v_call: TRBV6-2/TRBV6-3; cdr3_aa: CASSYSGLSPRYLNTEAFF; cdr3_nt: TGTGCCAGCAGTTACTCGGGCCTTTCCCCGAGATACCTGAACACTGAAGCTTTCTTT
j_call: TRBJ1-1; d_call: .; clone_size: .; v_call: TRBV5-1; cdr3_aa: CASRSERTEAFF; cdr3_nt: TGCGCCAGCAGAAGTGAAAGGACTGAAGCTTTCTTT
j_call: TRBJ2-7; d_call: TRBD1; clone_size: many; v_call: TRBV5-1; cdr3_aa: CASSTGGNYEQYF; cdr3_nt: TGCGCCAGCAGCACAGGGGGGAACTACGAGCAGTACTTC
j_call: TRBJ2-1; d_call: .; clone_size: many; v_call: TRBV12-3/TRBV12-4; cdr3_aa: CASHRAEDNEQFF; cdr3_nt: TGTGCCAGCCACAGAGCGGAGGACAATGAGCAGTTCTTC
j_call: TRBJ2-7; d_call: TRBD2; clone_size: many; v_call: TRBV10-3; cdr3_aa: CAISGFGLAGGGEQYF; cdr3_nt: TGTGCCATCAGTGGGTTCGGGCTAGCGGGAGGAGGCGAGCAGTACTTC
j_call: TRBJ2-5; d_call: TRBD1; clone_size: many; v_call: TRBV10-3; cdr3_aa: CAISLTGQETQYF; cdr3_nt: TGTGCCATCAGTTTGACAGGGCAAGAGACCCAGTACTTC